This TCR beta chain comes out of a study of regulatory T cells in long-lasting Graves disease. Study-wide findings and caveats: Public clonotype sharing was higher in persistent than newly diagnosed patients.

Combining iRepertoire HTBI primers with Arm-PCR of CDR3 regions, the authors built TCR beta libraries. One entry per CDR3 protein results from TCRdb running MiXCR on the multiplex PCR reads. The sample shows about 660,000 distinct CDR3 sequences, about 30% of them seen only once. This clonotype was seen at least ten times. Antigen unknown. V was clipped by 7 bases and J by 0 bases, with 15 bases between them. The CDR3 has 15 residues. Germline CDR1 MNHNS, CDR2 SASEGT. As for time point: persistent/refractory GD, antithyroid drugs over 5 years with positive TRAb. Isolated PBMC RNA provided the starting material for the TCR library.

The V and J genes are TRBV6-1 and TRBJ1-2; D not certain. The sequence was collected from a female donor with Graves disease. Specimen: peripheral blood mononuclear cells (PBMCs), collected when the disease was refractory, from a patient treated with antithyroid drugs. The CDR3 sequence: CASNPLWVSNYGYTF. The CDR3 coding sequence is TGTGCCAGCAATCCCCTTTGGGTATCTAACTATGGCTACACCTTC.